This T cell receptor (beta chain) stems from a study of blood T cell repertoires in COVID-19. Trimming took 11 bases from V and 9 from J, leaving 17 bases between them. The V gene's germline CDR1 is MNHEY and CDR2 SMNVEV (reference sequence). There are 13 residues in the CDR3. The data were produced by immunoSEQ multiplex PCR, yet TCRdb's version contains in-frame clones alone and is incomplete. The profile covers 68,000 or so clones, with over 75% appearing a single time and around 2.5% taken by the ten largest. The chain couples TRBV27 to TRBJ1-6; D is unclear. Sample: peripheral blood. This receptor was taken from a man aged 70-80 years with active or convalescent COVID-19. CDR3 region: CAGSRSVGSPLHF. The CDR3 nucleotides are TGTGCCGGATCCCGGAGTGTCGGTTCACCCCTCCACTTT.